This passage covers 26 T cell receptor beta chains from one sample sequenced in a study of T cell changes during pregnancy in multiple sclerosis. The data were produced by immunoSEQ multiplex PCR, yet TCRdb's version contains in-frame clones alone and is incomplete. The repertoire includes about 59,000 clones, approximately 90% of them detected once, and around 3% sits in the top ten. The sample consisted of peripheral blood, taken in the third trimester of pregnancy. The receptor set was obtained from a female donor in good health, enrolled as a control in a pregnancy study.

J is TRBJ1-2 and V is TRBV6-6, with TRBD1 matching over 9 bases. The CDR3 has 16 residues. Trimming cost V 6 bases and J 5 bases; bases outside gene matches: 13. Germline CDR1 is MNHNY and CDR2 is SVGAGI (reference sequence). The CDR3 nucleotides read TGTGCCAGCAGGCGACAGGGGGAGTTTCTGGGATATGGCTACACCTTC. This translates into CASRRQGEFLGYGYTF.

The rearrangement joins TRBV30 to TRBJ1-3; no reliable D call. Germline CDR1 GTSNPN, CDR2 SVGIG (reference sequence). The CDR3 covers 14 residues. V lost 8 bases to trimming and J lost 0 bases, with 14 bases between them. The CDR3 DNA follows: TGTGCCCTCCTTAAAAGCCGCTCTGGAAACACCATATATTTT. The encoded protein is CALLKSRSGNTIYF.

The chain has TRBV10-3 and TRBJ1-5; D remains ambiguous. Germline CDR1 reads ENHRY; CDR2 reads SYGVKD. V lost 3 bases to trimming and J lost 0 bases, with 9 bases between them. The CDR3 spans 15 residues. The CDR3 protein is CAISDPRGSNQPQHF. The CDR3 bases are TGTGCCATCAGTGACCCCCGGGGTAGCAATCAGCCCCAGCATTTT.

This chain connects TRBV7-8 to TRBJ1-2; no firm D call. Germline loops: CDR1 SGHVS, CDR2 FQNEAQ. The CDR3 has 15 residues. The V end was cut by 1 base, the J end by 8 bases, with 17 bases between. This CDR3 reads CASSLGPVLNGGYTF. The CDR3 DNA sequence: TGTGCCAGCAGCTTAGGTCCGGTCCTTAACGGGGGCTACACCTTC.

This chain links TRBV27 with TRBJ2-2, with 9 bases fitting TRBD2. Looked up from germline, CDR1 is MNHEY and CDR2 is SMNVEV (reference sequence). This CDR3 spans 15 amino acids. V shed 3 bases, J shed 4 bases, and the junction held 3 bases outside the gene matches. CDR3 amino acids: CASSLSSGGTGELFF. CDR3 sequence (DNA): TGTGCCAGCAGTTTGAGTAGCGGGGGCACCGGGGAGCTGTTTTTT.

Here the CDR3 reads CASSHTTSYEQYF. The DNA of the CDR3 is TGCGCCAGCAGCCACACTACAAGCTACGAGCAGTACTTC. V is TRBV5-1 and J is TRBJ2-7; D unresolved. CDR3 length: 13 residues. Germline V gene data show CDR1 as SGHRS and CDR2 as YFSETQ. V was clipped by 4 bases and J by 3 bases, with 11 bases between them.

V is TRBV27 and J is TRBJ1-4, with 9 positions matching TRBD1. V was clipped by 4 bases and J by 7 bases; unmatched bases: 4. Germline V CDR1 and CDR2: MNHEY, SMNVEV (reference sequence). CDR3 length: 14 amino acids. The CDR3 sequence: CASSWDREGEKLFF. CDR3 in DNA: TGTGCCAGCAGTTGGGACAGGGAGGGTGAAAAACTGTTTTTT.

This CDR3 reads CASSLYAGLNTGELFF. The CDR3 DNA is TGTGCCAGCAGTTTATATGCAGGGCTGAACACCGGGGAGCTGTTTTTT. The chain is built from TRBV27 and TRBJ2-2; a weak D match, TRBD1 (5 bases). The CDR3 covers 16 residues. The V end was cut by 1 base, the J end by 1 base, with 10 bases between. Germline CDR1 is MNHEY and CDR2 is SMNVEV (reference sequence).

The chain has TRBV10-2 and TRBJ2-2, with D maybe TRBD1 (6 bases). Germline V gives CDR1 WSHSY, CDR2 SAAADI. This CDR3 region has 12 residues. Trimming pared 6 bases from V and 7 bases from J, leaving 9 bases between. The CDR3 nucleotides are TGCGCCAGCAGGACAGGCGGCGGGGAGCTGTTTTTT. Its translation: CASRTGGGELFF.

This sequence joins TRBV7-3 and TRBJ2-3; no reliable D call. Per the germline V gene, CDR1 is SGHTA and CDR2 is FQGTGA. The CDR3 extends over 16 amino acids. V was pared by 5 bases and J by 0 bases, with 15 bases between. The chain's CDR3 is CASSLGVRTSTDTQYF. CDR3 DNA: TGTGCCAGCAGCCTTGGAGTCAGAACTAGCACAGATACGCAGTATTTT.

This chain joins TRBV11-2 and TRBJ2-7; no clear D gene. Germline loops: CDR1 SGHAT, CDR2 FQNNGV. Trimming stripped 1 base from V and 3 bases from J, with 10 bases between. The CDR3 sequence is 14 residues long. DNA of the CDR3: TGTGCCAGCAGCTTAGGAAACAGCTACTACGAGCAGTACTTC. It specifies CASSLGNSYYEQYF.

The CDR3 loop reads CASKEGLNQPQHF. The CDR3 bases are TGTGCCAGTAAGGAGGGACTTAATCAGCCCCAGCATTTT. The V and J genes are TRBV19 and TRBJ1-5; tentatively, D is TRBD1 (5 bases). The CDR3 is made up of 13 amino acids. CDR1 LNHDA and CDR2 SQIVND come from the germline V gene (reference sequence). Between the trimmed V and J ends, which lost 7 bases and 4 bases, there was a span of 11 bases.

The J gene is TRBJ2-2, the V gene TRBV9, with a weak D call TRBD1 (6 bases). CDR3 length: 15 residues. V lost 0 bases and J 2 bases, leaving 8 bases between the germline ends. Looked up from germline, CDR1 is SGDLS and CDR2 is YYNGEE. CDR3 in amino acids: CASSVGDINTGELFF. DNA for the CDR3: TGTGCCAGCAGCGTAGGGGACATTAACACCGGGGAGCTGTTTTTT.

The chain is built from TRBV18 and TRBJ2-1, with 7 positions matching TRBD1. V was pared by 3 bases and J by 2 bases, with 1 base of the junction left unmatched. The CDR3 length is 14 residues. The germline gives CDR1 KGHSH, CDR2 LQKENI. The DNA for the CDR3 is TGTGCCAGCTCACCTGGACAGGCCTACAATGAGCAGTTCTTC. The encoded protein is CASSPGQAYNEQFF.

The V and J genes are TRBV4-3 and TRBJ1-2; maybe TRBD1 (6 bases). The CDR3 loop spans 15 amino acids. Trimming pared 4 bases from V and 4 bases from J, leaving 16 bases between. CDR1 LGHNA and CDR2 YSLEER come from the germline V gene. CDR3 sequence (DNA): TGCGCCAGCAGCCCTTCGACAGGAATTTCCTATGGCTACACCTTC. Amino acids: CASSPSTGISYGYTF.

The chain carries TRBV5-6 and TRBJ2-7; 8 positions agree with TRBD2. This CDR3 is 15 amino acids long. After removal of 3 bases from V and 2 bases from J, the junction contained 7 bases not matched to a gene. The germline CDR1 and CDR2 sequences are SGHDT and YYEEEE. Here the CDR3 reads CASSSAPGGPYEQYF. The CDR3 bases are TGTGCCAGCAGCTCTGCCCCGGGAGGGCCCTACGAGCAGTACTTC. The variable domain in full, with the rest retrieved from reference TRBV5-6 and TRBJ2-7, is DAGVTQSPTHLIKTRGQQVTLRCSPKSGHDTVSWYQQALGQGPQFIFQYYEEEERQRGNFPDRFSGHQFPNYSSELNVNALLLGDSALYLCASSSAPGGPYEQYFGPGTRLTVT.

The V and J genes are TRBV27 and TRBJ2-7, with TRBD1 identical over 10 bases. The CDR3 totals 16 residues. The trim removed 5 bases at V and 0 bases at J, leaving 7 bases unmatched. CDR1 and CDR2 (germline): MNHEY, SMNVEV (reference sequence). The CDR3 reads CASSPLDRGNSYEQYF. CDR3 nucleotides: TGTGCCAGCAGTCCCCTGGACAGGGGGAACTCCTACGAGCAGTACTTC.

The CDR3 DNA reads TGTGCCAGCAGCCCACCATCCGGGAACTATGGCTACACCTTC. Protein sequence: CASSPPSGNYGYTF. The chain is built from TRBV7-9 and TRBJ1-2; D is unclear. Germline CDR1 reads SEHNR; CDR2 reads FQNEAQ (reference sequence). This CDR3 has 14 residues. Trimming took 5 bases from V and 2 from J, leaving 12 bases between them.

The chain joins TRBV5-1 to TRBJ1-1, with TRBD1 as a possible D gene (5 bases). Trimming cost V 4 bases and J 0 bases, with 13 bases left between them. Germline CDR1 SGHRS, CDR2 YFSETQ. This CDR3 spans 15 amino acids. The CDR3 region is CASSLGYRLNTEAFF. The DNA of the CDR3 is TGCGCCAGCAGCCTGGGGTACAGGCTGAACACTGAAGCTTTCTTT.

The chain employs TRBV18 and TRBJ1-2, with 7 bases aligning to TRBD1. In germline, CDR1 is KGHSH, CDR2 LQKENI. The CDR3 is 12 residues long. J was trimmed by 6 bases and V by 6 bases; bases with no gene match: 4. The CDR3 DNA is TGTGCCAGCTCTCCGACAGGGAATGGCTACACCTTC. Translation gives CASSPTGNGYTF.

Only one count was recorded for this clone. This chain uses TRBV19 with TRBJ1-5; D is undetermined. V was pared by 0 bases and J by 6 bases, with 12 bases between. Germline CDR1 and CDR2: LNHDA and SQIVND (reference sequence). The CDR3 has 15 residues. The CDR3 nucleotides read TGTGCCAGTAGTATAGAAGCCCAGCGGATTCAGCCCCAGCATTTT. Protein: CASSIEAQRIQPQHF.

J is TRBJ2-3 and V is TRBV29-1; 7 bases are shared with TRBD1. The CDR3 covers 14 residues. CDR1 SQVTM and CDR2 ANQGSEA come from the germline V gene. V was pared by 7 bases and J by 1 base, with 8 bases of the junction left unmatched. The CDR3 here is CSAAPGQRTDTQYF. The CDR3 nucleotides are TGCAGCGCGGCCCCGGGACAGCGCACAGATACGCAGTATTTT.

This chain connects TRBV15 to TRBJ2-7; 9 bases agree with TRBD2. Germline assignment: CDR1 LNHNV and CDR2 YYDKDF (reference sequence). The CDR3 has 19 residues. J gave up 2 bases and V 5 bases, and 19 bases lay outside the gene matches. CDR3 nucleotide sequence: TGTGCCACCAGCCAAGAAGGAGGACCGGGACTAGCTGTGACCTACGAGCAGTACTTC. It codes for CATSQEGGPGLAVTYEQYF. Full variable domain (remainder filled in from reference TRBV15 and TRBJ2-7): DAMVIQNPRYQVTQFGKPVTLSCSQTLNHNVMYWYQQKSSQAPKLLFHYYDKDFNNEADTPDNFQSRRPNTSFCFLDIRSPGLGDTAMYLCATSQEGGPGLAVTYEQYFGPGTRLTVT.

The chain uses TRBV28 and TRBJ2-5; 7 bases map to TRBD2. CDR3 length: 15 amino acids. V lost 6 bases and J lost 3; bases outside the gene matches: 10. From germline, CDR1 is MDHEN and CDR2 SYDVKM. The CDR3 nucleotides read TGTGCCAGCAGAGGGAGTGGACTAGGTAAAGAGACCCAGTACTTC. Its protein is CASRGSGLGKETQYF. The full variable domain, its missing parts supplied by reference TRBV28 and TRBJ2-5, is DVKVTQSSRYLVKRTGEKVFLECVQDMDHENMFWYRQDPGLGLRLIYFSYDVKMKEKGDIPEGYSVSREKKERFSLILESASTNQTSMYLCASRGSGLGKETQYFGPGTRLLVL.

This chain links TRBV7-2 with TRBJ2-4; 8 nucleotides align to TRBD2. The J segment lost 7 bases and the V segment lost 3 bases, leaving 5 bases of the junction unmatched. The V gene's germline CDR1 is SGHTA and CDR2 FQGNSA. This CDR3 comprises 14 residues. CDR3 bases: TGTGCCAGCAGCTTCCCGGGGGGGGCGAACATTCAGTACTTC. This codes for CASSFPGGANIQYF.

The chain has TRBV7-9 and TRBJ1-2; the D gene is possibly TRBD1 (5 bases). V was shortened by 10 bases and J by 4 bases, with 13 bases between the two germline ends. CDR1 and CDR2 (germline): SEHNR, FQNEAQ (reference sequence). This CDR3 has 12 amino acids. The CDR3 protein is CATETDIYGYTF. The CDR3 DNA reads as TGTGCCACTGAGACAGATATCTATGGCTACACCTTC.